The 10 T cell receptor beta chains listed next were all sequenced from one sample in a study of blood T cells in healthy people across ages. A J-beta primer mix and a sample-barcoded 5' primer were used in a second PCR of roughly 7 to 12 cycles. One entry per CDR3 protein results from TCRdb running MiXCR on the 5' RACE reads. In the table there are 1.5 million to 2 million distinct CDR3 sequences, around 40% of which are singletons. Material for sequencing was blood. The receptors come from a human donor in good health.

The rearrangement uses TRBV9 and TRBJ1-2, with D possibly matching TRBD1 (5 bases). CDR1 is SGDLS and CDR2 is YYNGEE in the germline V gene. Trimming left V 2 bases short and J 1 base short, with 9 bases between. The CDR3 has 14 residues. The CDR3 loop reads CASSVRQGNYGYTF. The DNA for the CDR3 is TGTGCCAGCAGCGTCCGTCAGGGTAACTATGGCTACACCTTC.

This clonotype has only a few counts. This chain connects TRBV20-1 to TRBJ1-5; TRBD1 matches 7 bases. V shed 2 bases, J shed 6 bases, and the junction held 4 bases outside the gene matches. Germline V gives CDR1 DFQATT, CDR2 SNEGSKA (reference sequence). This CDR3 has 13 residues. The CDR3 sequence is CSARNRGGQPQHF. In DNA form, the CDR3 reads TGCAGTGCTAGAAACAGGGGAGGTCAGCCCCAGCATTTT.

This clonotype appeared a few times. The chain links TRBV10-3 to TRBJ2-1, with 7 bases identical to TRBD2. The V gene's germline CDR1 is ENHRY and CDR2 SYGVKD. CDR3 length equals 16 residues. J gave up 4 bases and V 0 bases, and 6 bases lay outside the gene matches. CDR3 DNA: TGTGCCATCAGTGAGTCGTTGGAGCGGGGATACAATGAGCAGTTCTTC. Its translation: CAISESLERGYNEQFF.

The chain is built from TRBV21-1 and TRBJ1-2. TRBV21-1 is designated a pseudogene. CDR3 length: 15 residues. This chain's CDR3 is CASAYPTGYNYGYTF. The CDR3 DNA reads as TGTGCCAGCGCATACCCTACGGGGTATAACTATGGCTACACCTTC.

This chain connects TRBV20-1 to TRBJ2-7, with 7 bases that match TRBD1. The J segment lost 7 bases and the V segment lost 4 bases, leaving 13 bases of the junction unmatched. Germline CDR1 reads DFQATT; CDR2 reads SNEGSKA (reference sequence). The CDR3 loop spans 14 amino acids. CDR3 nucleotide sequence: TGCAGTGCTACGGACAGGCCTTACCCGGGAGAGCAGTACTTC. Its translation is CSATDRPYPGEQYF.

This clonotype was seen a few times. This chain uses TRBV12-3 or TRBV12-4 with TRBJ1-5; D uncertain. CDR3 length: 15 residues. V was clipped by 5 bases and J by 6 bases, with 17 bases between them. This chain's CDR3 is CASSPSGRPRQPQHF. DNA for the CDR3: TGTGCCAGCAGTCCCTCGGGGAGGCCCCGTCAGCCCCAGCATTTT.

This clonotype has more than one count but fewer than ten. The gene calls are TRBV7-2 and TRBJ2-7; 9 bases are shared with TRBD1. With V trimmed by 3 bases and J by 4 bases, 4 bases remained unmatched. The germline V gene has CDR1 SGHTA and CDR2 FQGNSA. The CDR3 is 14 amino acids. CDR3 nucleotide sequence: TGTGCCAGCAGCTTGAACAGGGGGCGTTACGAGCAGTACTTC. Translated, it gives CASSLNRGRYEQYF.

This sequence joins TRBV20-1 and TRBJ2-3; 10 nucleotides align to TRBD2. In germline, CDR1 is DFQATT, CDR2 SNEGSKA (reference sequence). This CDR3 has 14 amino acids. V lost 8 bases and J lost 1; bases outside the gene matches: 6. The CDR3 region is CSTRLAGGTDTQYF. The CDR3 DNA is TGCAGTACCCGGCTAGCGGGAGGCACAGATACGCAGTATTTT.

This clonotype has more than one count but fewer than ten. The chain links TRBV24-1 to TRBJ2-3; 8 bases line up with TRBD1. Unmatched junction bases numbered 4, after V lost 1 base and J lost 2 bases. The CDR3 length is 16 residues. Per the germline V gene, CDR1 is KGHDR and CDR2 is SFDVKD. DNA of the CDR3: TGTGCCACCAGTGATTTAAGGACAGGGCCCACAGATACGCAGTATTTT. Amino acid sequence: CATSDLRTGPTDTQYF.

Of note for this clonotype: This may come from a read error, since a much larger clone is one base off. This sequence joins TRBV20-1 and TRBJ1-2; TRBD1 might be the D (6 bases). Germline V CDR1 and CDR2: DFQATT, SNEGSKA (reference sequence). The CDR3 has 11 amino acids. The CDR3 DNA sequence: TGCAGGGCGGGGGGGCACTATGGCTACACCTTC. Translating gives CRAGGHYGYTF.